These 30 T cell receptor beta chains originate from one sample sequenced in a study of blood T cell repertoires in COVID-19. Produced via immunoSEQ multiplex PCR; TCRdb's table is partial and in-frame only. This table holds 85,000 to 130,000 clones, roughly 92% found once. The sequencing input was peripheral blood. These receptors all come from a man aged 55-75 years with acute or convalescent COVID-19.

The V and J genes are TRBV9 and TRBJ2-1; D unresolved. CDR3 length: 15 residues. V was shortened by 0 bases and J by 6 bases, with 13 bases between the two germline ends. The germline V gene encodes CDR1 SGDLS and CDR2 YYNGEE. The CDR3 nucleotides read TGTGCCAGCAGCGTAGAATCGATACAAACCAATGAGCAGTTCTTC. Translating it yields CASSVESIQTNEQFF. The full variable domain, with the rest looked up from reference TRBV9 and TRBJ2-1, is DSGVTQTPKHLITATGQRVTLRCSPRSGDLSVYWYQQSLDQGLQFLIQYYNGEERAKGNILERFSAQQFPDLHSELNLSSLELGDSALYFCASSVESIQTNEQFFGPGTRLTVL.

The gene calls are TRBV3-1 (or the pseudogene TRBV3-2) and TRBJ2-1; 9 bases line up with TRBD2. V lost 1 base and J lost 7; bases outside the gene matches: 8. Germline-derived CDR1 and CDR2 are LGHDT and YNNKEL (reference sequence). The CDR3 consists of 16 residues. The CDR3 region is CASSQGLTSGNNEQFF. The CDR3 nucleotides read TGTGCCAGCAGCCAAGGATTGACTAGCGGAAATAATGAGCAGTTCTTC.

The gene calls are TRBV6-5 and TRBJ2-7, with 9 bases identical to TRBD1. Germline V CDR1 and CDR2: MNHEY, SVGAGI. Losses at the gene ends were 5 bases for V and 3 bases for J; bases not matched to a gene: 8. This CDR3 comprises 15 residues. For the CDR3, the DNA is TGTGCCAGCAGTCCCGGGGGGACAGGGCGCTACGAGCAGTACTTC. It translates to CASSPGGTGRYEQYF.

The chain recombines TRBV19 with TRBJ2-5; possible D gene TRBD1, 6 bases. CDR1 and CDR2 from the germline V gene are LNHDA and SQIVND (reference sequence). This CDR3 spans 16 amino acids. Between the trimmed V and J ends, which lost 3 bases and 0 bases, there was a span of 14 bases. The CDR3 here is CASSIPGQSDQETQYF. CDR3 nucleotides: TGTGCCAGTAGTATCCCAGGACAGTCGGACCAAGAGACCCAGTACTTC.

CDR3 in amino acids: CASSIAGSSQYNEQFF. DNA of the CDR3: TGTGCCAGCAGTATCGCAGGGTCATCTCAGTACAATGAGCAGTTCTTC. V and J are TRBV28 and TRBJ2-1; perhaps TRBD1 as D (5 bases). CDR3 size: 16 residues. The germline V gene has CDR1 MDHEN and CDR2 SYDVKM. Trimming stripped 5 bases from V and 4 bases from J, with 18 bases between.

The chain combines TRBV7-3 with TRBJ1-2, with 7 bases aligning to TRBD1. Per the germline V gene, CDR1 is SGHTA and CDR2 is FQGTGA. Losses at the gene ends were 5 bases for V and 8 bases for J; bases not matched to a gene: 8. The CDR3 has 13 amino acids. CDR3 in DNA: TGTGCCAGCAGCCAAATCAGGGGGAGAGGCTACACCTTC. Protein product: CASSQIRGRGYTF.

V is TRBV5-5 and J is TRBJ2-6; no definite D call. CDR3 length equals 17 residues. From germline, CDR1 is SGHKS and CDR2 YYEKEE (reference sequence). V gave up 2 bases and J gave up 0 bases, with 12 bases separating them. The CDR3 is CASSLFPASSGANVLTF. The CDR3 region has the DNA TGTGCCAGCAGCTTATTTCCCGCGAGCTCTGGGGCCAACGTCCTGACTTTC.

This clone occurred once. This chain links TRBV9 with TRBJ2-2, with 8 bases matching TRBD2. Trimming at V came to 4 bases and at J to 6 bases, leaving 5 bases not matched to a gene. From germline, CDR1 is SGDLS and CDR2 YYNGEE. This CDR3 region has 14 residues. CDR3 protein: CASSPREGPGELFF. The CDR3 DNA reads as TGTGCCAGCAGCCCCCGGGAGGGGCCCGGGGAGCTGTTTTTT.

This rearrangement joins TRBV7-9 to TRBJ2-5; 9 nucleotides align to TRBD2. Looked up from germline, CDR1 is SEHNR and CDR2 is FQNEAQ (reference sequence). V shed 5 bases and J 3 bases; nucleotides not matched to a gene: 7. The CDR3 is 15 amino acids. CDR3 bases: TGTGCCAGCAGCATGGGGACTAGCATAGAAGAGACCCAGTACTTC. Encoded protein: CASSMGTSIEETQYF. Drawing the rest from reference TRBV7-9 and TRBJ2-5, the complete variable domain is DTGVSQNPRHKITKRGQNVTFRCDPISEHNRLYWYRQTLGQGPEFLTYFQNEAQLEKSRLLSDRFSAERPKGSFSTLEIQRTEQGDSAMYLCASSMGTSIEETQYFGPGTRLLVL.

The rearrangement links TRBV19 to TRBJ2-7, with a weak D call TRBD1 (6 bases). The CDR3 is 14 residues long. Germline V CDR1 and CDR2: LNHDA, SQIVND (reference sequence). V was clipped by 3 bases and J by 6 bases, with 15 bases between them. CDR3 bases: TGTGCCAGTAGTATGGGGGCCGGGGCTACCGAGCAGTACTTC. It translates to CASSMGAGATEQYF.

This clone was recorded only once. The chain recombines TRBV5-1 with TRBJ1-6, with TRBD1 matching over 9 bases. Germline assignment: CDR1 SGHRS and CDR2 YFSETQ. CDR3 size: 15 residues. V was clipped by 4 bases and J by 8 bases; unmatched bases: 7. The CDR3, as DNA: TGCGCCAGCAGCCGAAGGGACAGGGAGGATTCACCCCTCCACTTT. Residues: CASSRRDREDSPLHF.

The genes are TRBV5-1 and TRBJ2-5, with TRBD2 matching over 15 bases. The germline CDR1 and CDR2 sequences are SGHRS and YFSETQ. V was pared by 0 bases and J by 4 bases, with 7 bases of the junction left unmatched. The CDR3 contains 18 residues. In nucleotides, the CDR3 is TGCGCCAGCAGCTTGGGGACTAGCGGGAGGGCTAGGAGAGAGACCCAGTACTTC. Residues: CASSLGTSGRARRETQYF.

The V gene is TRBV11-2, the J gene TRBJ2-1, with TRBD2 matching 10 bases. This CDR3 contains 14 residues. The germline CDR1 and CDR2 sequences are SGHAT and FQNNGV. Trimming took 1 base from V and 10 from J; bases not matched to a gene: 4. The CDR3 sequence is CASSLALAGVEQFF. CDR3 DNA sequence: TGTGCCAGCAGCTTAGCCCTAGCGGGAGTCGAGCAGTTCTTC.

This rearrangement joins TRBV3-1 (or the pseudogene TRBV3-2) to TRBJ2-2; TRBD2 matches at 7 bases. The CDR3 loop spans 16 amino acids. Germline V gives CDR1 LGHDT, CDR2 YNNKEL (reference sequence). With V trimmed by 2 bases and J by 7 bases, 10 bases remained unmatched. The CDR3 bases are TGTGCCAGCAGCCAATGGGCGGGAGATACAATCGGGGAGCTGTTTTTT. Translation: CASSQWAGDTIGELFF.

The CDR3 here is CASSRGDYNEQFF. The DNA for the CDR3 is TGTGCCAGCAGCCGGGGGGACTACAATGAGCAGTTCTTC. The chain carries TRBV7-3 and TRBJ2-1; 7 bases are shared with TRBD2. Germline values: CDR1 SGHTA, CDR2 FQGTGA. Unmatched junction bases numbered 1, after V lost 5 bases and J lost 3 bases. The CDR3 sequence is 13 residues long.

In its sample, this clone was seen once. The chain recombines TRBV5-1 with TRBJ2-3; 7 bases match TRBD1. The CDR3 has 14 residues. V shed 0 bases, J shed 4 bases, and the junction held 2 bases outside the gene matches. CDR1 and CDR2 from the germline V gene are SGHRS and YFSETQ. The CDR3, as DNA: TGCGCCAGCAGCTTGGACAGGGGCCCAGATACGCAGTATTTT. Its protein is CASSLDRGPDTQYF.

The CDR3 DNA is TGCGCCAGCAGTGTACTTAGTGCAGATACGCAGTATTTT. Translation: CASSVLSADTQYF. V gene TRBV10-1 combines with J gene TRBJ2-3; D gene uncertain. CDR3 length: 13 amino acids. Germline CDR1 is WNHNN and CDR2 is SYGVQD (reference sequence). Trimming pared 4 bases from V and 4 bases from J, leaving 9 bases between.

V usage is TRBV9 and J usage is TRBJ1-4; 9 bases map to TRBD1. Germline CDR1 SGDLS, CDR2 YYNGEE. The CDR3 loop spans 16 amino acids. With V trimmed by 0 bases and J by 0 bases, 0 bases remained unmatched. The DNA of the CDR3 is TGTGCCAGCAGCGTAGGACAGGGGGCAACTAATGAAAAACTGTTTTTT. It yields the protein CASSVGQGATNEKLFF.

The chain carries TRBV28 and TRBJ2-2; tentative D call: TRBD2 (5 bases). V gave up 8 bases and J gave up 0 bases, with 13 bases separating them. The CDR3 loop spans 15 amino acids. The germline V gene has CDR1 MDHEN and CDR2 SYDVKM. CDR3 coding DNA: TGTGCCAGCTCCGCTTCGGGGTCGAACACCGGGGAGCTGTTTTTT. It codes for CASSASGSNTGELFF.

This clone appeared once. V is TRBV6-5 and J is TRBJ2-7; 7 bases line up with TRBD1. The V and J ends lost 5 bases and 4 bases, in that order; junction bases with no gene match: 5. Germline V gene sequence: CDR1 MNHEY, CDR2 SVGAGI. The CDR3 sequence is 13 residues long. The CDR3 DNA is TGTGCCAGCAGTCGGGACAGCATATACGAGCAGTACTTC. The encoded protein is CASSRDSIYEQYF.

V gene TRBV18 combines with J gene TRBJ2-7, with 7 positions matching TRBD1. The CDR3 spans 15 residues. The germline V gene has CDR1 KGHSH and CDR2 LQKENI. The V and J ends lost 4 bases and 3 bases, in that order; junction bases with no gene match: 9. CDR3 loop: CASSLSRTGHYEQYF. In nucleotides, the CDR3 is TGTGCCAGCTCACTATCGCGGACAGGCCACTACGAGCAGTACTTC.

The chain links TRBV6-5 to TRBJ1-1, with TRBD1 matching over 11 bases. CDR3 size: 11 residues. J was trimmed by 5 bases and V by 11 bases; bases with no gene match: 1. The germline gives CDR1 MNHEY, CDR2 SVGAGI. The DNA for the CDR3 is TGTGCCGGACAGGGGGCGACTGAAGCTTTCTTT. Its translation is CAGQGATEAFF.

The V call is TRBV29-1, the J call TRBJ2-3, with a possible D match to TRBD1 (6 bases). Germline V lookup: CDR1 SQVTM, CDR2 ANQGSEA. The ends were cut back, 4 bases at V and 6 bases at J, with 11 bases in the middle. The CDR3 is 12 amino acids. In nucleotides, the CDR3 is TGCAGCGTTGCACAGGGTGTGGATACGCAGTATTTT. Translating it yields CSVAQGVDTQYF.

The chain links TRBV15 to TRBJ2-2; 10 nucleotides line up with TRBD2. This CDR3 region has 14 residues. CDR1 is LNHNV and CDR2 is YYDKDF in the germline V gene (reference sequence). V shed 9 bases and J 7 bases; nucleotides not matched to a gene: 8. CDR3 bases: TGTGCCACTCGTGAGCTAGCGGGAGTCGGGGAGCTGTTTTTT. Translating gives CATRELAGVGELFF.

V gene TRBV29-1 combines with J gene TRBJ2-2; maybe TRBD2 (6 bases). The CDR3 is 13 amino acids. With 4 bases removed from V and 5 bases from J, the gap between germline ends came to 11 bases. Germline V gene data show CDR1 as SQVTM and CDR2 as ANQGSEA. The CDR3 coding sequence is TGCAGCGTTGTCGGGGGAGGTACCGGGGAGCTGTTTTTT. Protein: CSVVGGGTGELFF.

This chain links TRBV13 with TRBJ2-1; no reliable D call. Germline V gene sequence: CDR1 PRHDT, CDR2 FYEKMQ (reference sequence). This CDR3 has 12 residues. The V end was cut by 1 base, the J end by 6 bases, with 4 bases between. The CDR3 DNA reads as TGTGCCAGCAGCTTAGTTCGCAATGAGCAGTTCTTC. The encoded protein is CASSLVRNEQFF.

This rearrangement joins TRBV9 to TRBJ2-5, with 7 bases matching TRBD1. This CDR3 has 15 residues. The V gene end was trimmed by 0 bases and the J gene end by 4 bases; junction bases not matched to a gene: 6. CDR1 and CDR2 from the germline V gene are SGDLS and YYNGEE. The CDR3 loop reads CASSVGTGGAETQYF. Written as DNA, the CDR3 is TGTGCCAGCAGCGTAGGGACAGGTGGCGCAGAGACCCAGTACTTC.

The rearrangement uses TRBV9 and TRBJ2-2, with 12 positions matching TRBD2. This CDR3 is built from 18 residues. Looked up from germline, CDR1 is SGDLS and CDR2 is YYNGEE. V gave up 0 bases and J gave up 3 bases; unmatched junction bases: 6. The CDR3 DNA reads as TGTGCCAGCAGCGTAGGATCTAGCGGGAGGGTGTACACCGGGGAGCTGTTTTTT. It yields the protein CASSVGSSGRVYTGELFF.

Concerning this clone itself: Without the conserved terminal phenylalanine or tryptophan, this CDR3 likely stems from a read error. It is unclear where the CDR3 begins or ends on the DNA, so no DNA is shown, and the CDR3 is as TCRdb lists it. The gene calls are TRBV19 and TRBJ1-2; TRBD1, the D gene given by the table, was not confirmed from the DNA. The germline CDR1 and CDR2 sequences are LNHDA and SQIVND (reference sequence). Ends included, the CDR3 has 13 residues. CDR3 protein: CASSRGFGLGSEV.

CDR3 amino acids: CAWTRETYEQYF. CDR3 bases: TGTGCCTGGACACGGGAAACCTACGAGCAGTACTTC. The genes are TRBV30 and TRBJ2-7; a possible D gene is TRBD2 (5 bases). This CDR3 has 12 residues. Trimming shortened V by 4 bases and J by 2 bases, and 9 bases separated the two germline ends. Germline V CDR1 and CDR2: GTSNPN, SVGIG (reference sequence).